The 14 T cell receptor beta chains below all came from one sample that was sequenced in a study of blood T cell repertoires in COVID-19. The table came from immunoSEQ multiplex PCR; TCRdb's copy has only in-frame clones and leaves some out. This table holds about 200,000 clones, about 86% found once. Sequenced material: peripheral blood. The receptors stem from a woman aged 70-85 years with acute or convalescent COVID-19.

This clone was picked up one time. V is TRBV3-1 (or the pseudogene TRBV3-2) and J is TRBJ1-2; 7 bases line up with TRBD1. The germline V gene has CDR1 LGHDT and CDR2 YNNKEL (reference sequence). J gave up 4 bases and V 2 bases, and 4 bases lay outside the gene matches. The CDR3 extends over 14 amino acids. Here the CDR3 reads CASSQQGGGYGYTF. DNA of the CDR3: TGTGCCAGCAGCCAACAAGGGGGCGGCTATGGCTACACCTTC.

V and J are TRBV5-4 and TRBJ2-6, with D perhaps matching TRBD2 (6 bases). With 1 base removed from V and 2 bases from J, the gap between germline ends came to 22 bases. The CDR3 length is 20 residues. In germline, CDR1 is SGHNT, CDR2 YYREEE (reference sequence). CDR3 in amino acids: CASSLPGRRGSVAGANVLTF. The CDR3 nucleotides read TGTGCCAGCAGCTTGCCGGGAAGGCGGGGAAGCGTTGCTGGGGCCAACGTCCTGACTTTC. The entire variable domain, with the rest obtained from reference TRBV5-4 and TRBJ2-6, is as follows: ETGVTQSPTHLIKTRGQQVTLRCSSQSGHNTVSWYQQALGQGPQFIFQYYREEENGRGNFPPRFSGLQFPNYSSELNVNALELDDSALYLCASSLPGRRGSVAGANVLTFGAGSRLTVL.

The chain is built from TRBV24-1 and TRBJ2-7, with 7 bases aligning to TRBD2. Trimming cost V 9 bases and J 4 bases; bases outside gene matches: 14. Germline CDR1 KGHDR, CDR2 SFDVKD. The CDR3 covers 15 residues. CDR3 in DNA: TGTGCCACCGTCCGTGGGGGGGAATGTCAATACGAGCAGTACTTC. Protein: CATVRGGECQYEQYF.

The V gene is TRBV13, the J gene TRBJ2-1; the D gene is possibly TRBD2 (5 bases). Germline-derived CDR1 and CDR2 are PRHDT and FYEKMQ (reference sequence). The V gene lost 5 bases and the J gene lost 7 bases, with 15 bases spanning the gap. CDR3 length equals 14 residues. The CDR3 spells CASSPGLIGNEQFF. CDR3 nucleotide sequence: TGTGCCAGCAGCCCCGGACTTATCGGTAATGAGCAGTTCTTC.

V usage is TRBV18 and J usage is TRBJ2-7; no firm D call. Trimming shortened V by 1 base and J by 2 bases, and 9 bases separated the two germline ends. Germline V gives CDR1 KGHSH, CDR2 LQKENI. The CDR3 is made up of 14 amino acids. In DNA, the CDR3 is TGTGCCAGCTCACCACGGCCAGAGGCCTACGAGCAGTACTTC. Translation gives CASSPRPEAYEQYF.

The chain employs TRBV29-1 and TRBJ2-5; 8 bases map to TRBD2. CDR3 size: 12 residues. The germline CDR1 and CDR2 sequences are SQVTM and ANQGSEA. V was pared by 7 bases and J by 2 bases, with 3 bases of the junction left unmatched. In DNA, the CDR3 is TGCAGCGCGGGGGGGACTCAAGAGACCCAGTACTTC. It encodes CSAGGTQETQYF.

The V and J genes are TRBV24-1 and TRBJ2-7, with 7 bases identical to TRBD2. The germline gives CDR1 KGHDR, CDR2 SFDVKD. J was trimmed by 4 bases and V by 3 bases; bases with no gene match: 14. This CDR3 comprises 17 residues. The CDR3 protein is CATSDPPGGRYSYEQYF. CDR3 nucleotides: TGTGCCACCAGTGATCCGCCCGGGGGGAGATACAGTTACGAGCAGTACTTC.

The chain employs TRBV3-1 (or the pseudogene TRBV3-2) and TRBJ2-7; D gene unclear. Trimming removed 4 bases from V and 6 bases from J, with 22 bases in between. This CDR3 spans 16 amino acids. The V gene's germline CDR1 is LGHDT and CDR2 YNNKEL (reference sequence). CDR3 nucleotides: TGTGCCAGCAGCCCAGTCCCCCTTCCATCCCTCTCCGAGCAGTACTTC. It is translated as CASSPVPLPSLSEQYF.

The V and J genes are TRBV5-8 and TRBJ1-2; 8 bases match TRBD1. The germline gives CDR1 SGHTS, CDR2 YDEGEE. Trimming cost V 3 bases and J 7 bases; bases outside gene matches: 11. The CDR3 runs to 15 residues. CDR3 region: CASSSYHQGAGGYTF. The CDR3 DNA reads as TGTGCCAGCAGCTCGTACCACCAGGGGGCGGGTGGCTACACCTTC.

In this sample, this clone turned up once. The V and J genes are TRBV5-1 and TRBJ1-2; 7 nucleotides align to TRBD1. Germline V CDR1 and CDR2: SGHRS, YFSETQ. The CDR3 covers 13 residues. Trimming took 0 bases from V and 8 from J; bases not matched to a gene: 4. The CDR3 coding sequence is TGCGCCAGCAGCTTGGCACAGGGGCTGGGCTACACCTTC. This codes for CASSLAQGLGYTF.

The J gene is TRBJ2-7, the V gene TRBV27; D may be TRBD2 (6 bases). V was pared by 5 bases and J by 2 bases, with 16 bases between. Germline assignment: CDR1 MNHEY and CDR2 SMNVEV (reference sequence). The CDR3 runs to 15 residues. The CDR3 sequence: CASSPGPGLAYEQYF. The CDR3 nucleotides read TGTGCCAGCAGTCCAGGCCCGGGACTGGCCTACGAGCAGTACTTC.

J is TRBJ1-3 and V is TRBV18; TRBD1 might be the D (6 bases). Germline lookup yields CDR1 KGHSH and CDR2 LQKENI. Trimming took 3 bases from V and 4 from J, leaving 16 bases between them. The CDR3 has 16 residues. CDR3 amino acids: CASSPLGTFQGNTIYF. The CDR3 bases are TGTGCCAGCTCACCTCTAGGGACATTCCAAGGAAACACCATATATTTT.

The chain couples TRBV27 to TRBJ1-6; the D gene is possibly TRBD1 (5 bases). The V gene lost 6 bases and the J gene lost 7 bases, with 10 bases spanning the gap. CDR1 and CDR2 from the germline V gene are MNHEY and SMNVEV (reference sequence). The CDR3 spans 13 residues. The CDR3: CASSRVGNSPLHF. CDR3 in DNA: TGTGCCAGCAGCAGGGTGGGAAATTCACCCCTCCACTTT.

The chain joins TRBV2 to TRBJ2-7, with 7 bases fitting TRBD1. The CDR3 loop spans 12 amino acids. CDR1 SNHLY and CDR2 FYNNEI come from the germline V gene. The V segment lost 5 bases and the J segment 9 bases; nucleotides outside the gene matches: 7. The CDR3 DNA sequence: TGTGCCAGCAGTTTACAGGGGACCGGGCAGTACTTC. Protein: CASSLQGTGQYF.